This TCR beta chain was sequenced for a study of T cell repertoires in aging, cancer and after chemotherapy. Turning to the study itself: Paired samples before and after chemotherapy came from glioblastoma patients receiving temozolomide-based therapy. The whole study produced a dataset of around 8.4 million TCR reads. Study-wide results and caveats: In each cancer cohort, median generation probability increased across chemotherapy, suggesting thymic output rebounded. Untreated cancer patients had significantly lower blood TCR diversity than age-matched healthy donors.

TCR beta rearrangements were amplified from peripheral blood genomic DNA. Concerning this clonotype: Antigen specificity is unknown.

CDR1 MNHEY and CDR2 SMNVEV come from the germline V gene (reference sequence). This CDR3 is built from 13 residues. The V gene lost 4 bases and the J gene lost 7 bases, with 14 bases spanning the gap. TRB rearrangements spanning V, D and J were amplified using mixed TRB-A/B primers. Via MiXCR, TCRdb re-called the multiplex PCR reads, giving one row per CDR3 protein. Altogether more than 2,500 distinct CDR3 sequences are present, 25% to 35% being singletons, with the ten largest covering around 3.7%. The receptor comes from a human donor with a solid tumor. The sample was blood. The genes are TRBV27 and TRBJ2-7; TRBD2 is a possible D gene (6 bases). CDR3 sequence: CASSSTAAGEQYF. The CDR3 DNA sequence: TGTGCCAGCAGTTCCACGGCGGCGGGGGAGCAGTACTTC.